The 32 T cell receptor beta chains reported below all come from one sample, sequenced in a study of early T cells in non-severe SARS-CoV-2 infection. One entry per CDR3 protein, called by TCRdb with MiXCR from the 5' RACE reads. The sample records tens of thousands of distinct CDR3 sequences, around 12% being singletons. Sequencing was carried out using whole blood. Receptors were obtained from an adult who was a healthcare worker with PCR-confirmed SARS-CoV-2 infection or an uninfected control (not recorded which).

The CDR3 sequence is CAISNYRGQSYEQYF. The CDR3 coding sequence is TGTGCCATCAGTAACTACAGGGGACAATCCTACGAGCAGTACTTC. This chain links TRBV10-3 with TRBJ2-7; 7 positions match TRBD1. Unmatched junction bases numbered 8, after V lost 5 bases and J lost 1 base. The CDR3 is 15 amino acids. The germline gives CDR1 ENHRY, CDR2 SYGVKD.

The chain carries TRBV5-1 and TRBJ2-3; D is uncertain. The CDR3 extends over 15 amino acids. V was cut by 0 bases and J by 2 bases, with 10 bases left in between. Germline V lookup: CDR1 SGHRS, CDR2 YFSETQ. CDR3 loop: CASSLGIGHTDTQYF. The CDR3 DNA reads as TGCGCCAGCAGCTTGGGTATAGGGCACACAGATACGCAGTATTTT.

Judged by abundance, this clonotype is medium-sized. This chain links TRBV3-1 with TRBJ1-2; 8 positions agree with TRBD1. V gave up 4 bases and J gave up 4 bases; unmatched junction bases: 5. The CDR3 sequence is 14 residues long. The germline V gene has CDR1 LGHDT and CDR2 YNNKEL (reference sequence). DNA for the CDR3: TGTGCCAGCAGCCCCAGACAGGGGAGCTATGGCTACACCTTC. This encodes CASSPRQGSYGYTF.

This sequence joins TRBV2 and TRBJ2-7; TRBD2 might be the D (5 bases). The length of the CDR3 is 13 residues. Trimming took 2 bases from V and 12 from J, leaving 17 bases between them. CDR1 and CDR2 (germline): SNHLY, FYNNEI. The CDR3 loop reads CASSEYPGIPWYF. CDR3 bases: TGTGCCAGCAGTGAATACCCCGGGATTCCGTGGTACTTC.

The V and J genes are TRBV11-2 and TRBJ1-2; D is undetermined. V was shortened by 3 bases and J by 4 bases, with 9 bases between the two germline ends. Looked up from germline, CDR1 is SGHAT and CDR2 is FQNNGV. The CDR3 runs 13 residues. Here the CDR3 reads CASSFEGRYGYTF. The CDR3 coding sequence is TGTGCCAGCAGCTTCGAGGGCCGCTATGGCTACACCTTC.

This clonotype was counted only a few times. The chain combines TRBV9 with TRBJ1-2; 8 bases are a match to TRBD1. V lost 3 bases to trimming and J lost 6 bases; unmatched junction nucleotides: 10. CDR1 is SGDLS, CDR2 YYNGEE, per germline. There are 15 residues in the CDR3. CDR3 DNA sequence: TGTGCCAGCAGCGCTGAGACAGGGGAGGAGGATGGCTACACCTTC. As protein: CASSAETGEEDGYTF.

This clonotype counts as medium-sized. V gene TRBV9 combines with J gene TRBJ1-2; no clear D gene. The CDR3 length is 17 residues. CDR1 is SGDLS, CDR2 YYNGEE, per germline. Trimming removed 1 base from V and 0 bases from J, with 16 bases in between. This CDR3 reads CASSVSPGPGTNYGYTF. In DNA, the CDR3 is TGTGCCAGCAGCGTATCGCCCGGCCCGGGGACTAACTATGGCTACACCTTC.

This clonotype occurred a few times. The genes are TRBV20-1 and TRBJ2-1; 7 bases fit TRBD2. The CDR3 totals 16 residues. V was clipped by 0 bases and J by 1 base; unmatched bases: 6. CDR1 and CDR2 (germline): DFQATT, SNEGSKA (reference sequence). CDR3 loop: CSARDLGGRSYNEQFF. In nucleotides, the CDR3 is TGCAGTGCTAGAGATCTGGGGGGGAGGTCCTACAATGAGCAGTTCTTC.

This clonotype was found many times. This chain joins TRBV2 and TRBJ2-7; the D gene is possibly TRBD1 (6 bases). V was clipped by 0 bases and J by 2 bases, with 17 bases between them. Looked up from germline, CDR1 is SNHLY and CDR2 is FYNNEI. CDR3 length: 17 residues. The CDR3 sequence is CASSEALQGTAPYEQYF. In nucleotides, the CDR3 is TGTGCCAGCAGTGAAGCACTTCAGGGGACGGCCCCCTACGAGCAGTACTTC.

This clonotype has just a few counts. The chain recombines TRBV7-6 with TRBJ1-6; no definite D call. The V and J ends lost 5 bases and 6 bases respectively, with 11 bases between them. CDR1 is SGHVS, CDR2 FNYEAQ, per germline. This CDR3 spans 14 amino acids. The DNA of the CDR3 is TGTGCCAGCAGCCGCGAACCGAGTAATTCACCCCTCCACTTT. Protein sequence: CASSREPSNSPLHF.

This chain uses TRBV11-2 with TRBJ2-7; D is perhaps TRBD1 (5 bases). This CDR3 contains 13 residues. The germline V and J ends were trimmed by 4 bases and 5 bases, with 12 bases remaining between them. Germline values: CDR1 SGHAT, CDR2 FQNNGV. For the CDR3, the DNA is TGTGCCAGCAGCTCCACCCCGGACAACGAGCAGTACTTC. Residues: CASSSTPDNEQYF.

This rearrangement joins TRBV29-1 to TRBJ2-7; the D call may be TRBD1 or TRBD2 (5 bases each). CDR3 length equals 11 residues. Germline CDR1 SQVTM, CDR2 ANQGSEA. V lost 5 bases to trimming and J lost 5 bases, with 10 bases between them. CDR3 sequence: CSVSMGDEQYF. CDR3 DNA: TGCAGCGTTAGTATGGGGGACGAGCAGTACTTC.

This chain joins TRBV9 and TRBJ2-1; TRBD2 aligns across 7 bases. This CDR3 is 15 amino acids long. Germline-derived CDR1 and CDR2 are SGDLS and YYNGEE. The J segment lost 4 bases and the V segment lost 0 bases, leaving 4 bases of the junction unmatched. In DNA, the CDR3 is TGTGCCAGCAGCGTAGTTGGCGGGGGTTACAATGAGCAGTTCTTC. Translation: CASSVVGGGYNEQFF.

This chain uses TRBV19 with TRBJ2-5, with D perhaps matching TRBD1 (6 bases). The CDR3 is 16 amino acids. Germline loops: CDR1 LNHDA, CDR2 SQIVND (reference sequence). Between the trimmed V and J ends, which lost 3 bases and 3 bases, there was a span of 17 bases. The CDR3 region is CASSMRPGVKEETQYF. CDR3 DNA sequence: TGTGCCAGTAGTATGCGCCCAGGGGTCAAGGAAGAGACCCAGTACTTC.

The genes are TRBV6-5 and TRBJ2-5; possibly TRBD1 for D (6 bases). The germline V gene encodes CDR1 MNHEY and CDR2 SVGAGI. CDR3 length: 14 amino acids. Trimming cost V 4 bases and J 3 bases, with 12 bases left between them. CDR3 DNA sequence: TGTGCCAGCAGTTTCCTCCAGGGGAAAGAGACCCAGTACTTC. Protein: CASSFLQGKETQYF.

This clonotype was found a few times. The chain links TRBV20-1 to TRBJ2-1, with 9 bases that match TRBD2. The V gene end was trimmed by 3 bases and the J gene end by 4 bases; junction bases not matched to a gene: 19. Germline V lookup: CDR1 DFQATT, CDR2 SNEGSKA (reference sequence). This CDR3 has 19 amino acids. The DNA for the CDR3 is TGCAGTGCTAGTTTTATCCCCAACCCGGTTGCGGGGGGGTACAATGAGCAGTTCTTC. Protein sequence: CSASFIPNPVAGGYNEQFF.

At least ten counts were recorded for this clonotype. J is TRBJ2-2 and V is TRBV10-3; D unclear. V shed 8 bases and J shed 0 bases, with 16 bases lying between them. Germline-derived CDR1 and CDR2 are ENHRY and SYGVKD. The CDR3 extends over 16 amino acids. The CDR3: CAIGRGTVSNTGELFF. CDR3 in DNA: TGTGCCATCGGCCGTGGAACAGTGTCGAACACCGGGGAGCTGTTTTTT.

CDR3 amino acids: CASSPDYRAQETQYF. The CDR3 DNA sequence: TGTGCCAGCAGCCCCGACTACAGGGCCCAAGAGACCCAGTACTTC. The rearrangement joins TRBV5-6 to TRBJ2-5; tentatively, D is TRBD1 (6 bases). The CDR3 has 15 residues. Germline assignment: CDR1 SGHDT and CDR2 YYEEEE. V shed 4 bases and J shed 1 base, with 14 bases lying between them.

This chain joins TRBV12-3 or TRBV12-4 and TRBJ1-2, with no clear D. This CDR3 comprises 12 residues. Deletions cut 3 bases from V and 8 bases from J, with 10 bases between. CDR3 sequence: CASSFVGGGYTF. In nucleotides, the CDR3 is TGTGCCAGCAGTTTTGTGGGAGGAGGCTACACCTTC.

This clonotype came up many times. The rearrangement joins TRBV2 to TRBJ2-7, with D possibly being TRBD1 (5 bases). With 1 base removed from V and 3 bases from J, the gap between germline ends came to 16 bases. Per the germline V gene, CDR1 is SNHLY and CDR2 is FYNNEI. This CDR3 has 16 residues. The CDR3 region is CASSEEEGRVVYEQYF. CDR3 in DNA: TGTGCCAGCAGTGAAGAAGAAGGCAGGGTTGTCTACGAGCAGTACTTC.

The chain links TRBV6-4 to TRBJ2-1; no clear D gene. Between the trimmed V and J ends, which lost 5 bases and 0 bases, there was a span of 5 bases. The CDR3 has 13 residues. CDR1 MRHNA and CDR2 SNTAGT come from the germline V gene. The CDR3 nucleotides are TGTGCCAGCAGTCTCTACTCCTACAATGAGCAGTTCTTC. Amino acid sequence: CASSLYSYNEQFF.

This clonotype was seen at least ten times. A junction boundary mismatches the germline segment, possibly from a read error. The chain links TRBV7-7 to TRBJ2-3; 10 bases agree with TRBD1. CDR1 and CDR2 (germline): SSHAT, FNYEAQ (reference sequence). This CDR3 region has 16 residues. The CDR3 DNA reads as TGTGCTAGCAGCTTAGACTCCGGGACAGGGGAAGATACGCAGTATTTT. Translating gives CASSLDSGTGEDTQYF.

This clonotype was found many times. The rearrangement joins TRBV9 to TRBJ2-1; weak D call: TRBD1 (6 bases). V was clipped by 4 bases and J by 3 bases, with 20 bases between them. The CDR3 totals 17 residues. Germline loops: CDR1 SGDLS, CDR2 YYNGEE. The CDR3 coding sequence is TGTGCCAGCAGCCCCGGCAGGGGCCCTCCGCTCTACAATGAGCAGTTCTTC. It encodes CASSPGRGPPLYNEQFF.

This clonotype was picked up a small number of times. The genes are TRBV6-5 and TRBJ2-7, with a tentative D call TRBD2 (6 bases). V shed 2 bases and J shed 3 bases, with 11 bases lying between them. Germline V gene sequence: CDR1 MNHEY, CDR2 SVGAGI. This CDR3 has 14 residues. CDR3 loop: CASSYAPGDYEQYF. CDR3 nucleotide sequence: TGTGCCAGCAGTTACGCGCCGGGAGACTACGAGCAGTACTTC.

This clonotype occurred a few times. This chain joins TRBV6-2 or TRBV6-3 and TRBJ2-5, with D unclear. The V end lost 4 bases, the J end lost 4 bases, and 10 bases lay between the germline ends. CDR1 is MNHEY and CDR2 is SVGEGT in the germline V gene. This CDR3 comprises 13 residues. The CDR3 DNA reads as TGTGCCAGCAGTTTGACAAAGCGAGAGACCCAGTACTTC. Its translation is CASSLTKRETQYF.

This clonotype was recorded at least ten times. The V and J genes are TRBV7-9 and TRBJ1-2; tentative D call: TRBD1 (5 bases). The CDR3 consists of 13 residues. Germline V gene lookup returns CDR1 SEHNR and CDR2 FQNEAQ (reference sequence). Trimming left V 7 bases short and J 7 bases short, with 16 bases between. The CDR3 sequence: CASIPDGDRGYTF. CDR3 DNA: TGTGCCAGCATCCCCGACGGGGACCGTGGCTACACCTTC.

The V and J genes are TRBV6-2 or TRBV6-3 and TRBJ1-4, with D unclear. V was cut by 5 bases and J by 8 bases, with 12 bases left in between. Germline V gene lookup returns CDR1 MNHEY and CDR2 SVGEGT. The CDR3 length is 13 residues. CDR3 residues: CASSPAPREKLFF. The CDR3 region has the DNA TGTGCCAGCAGTCCAGCCCCGCGGGAAAAACTGTTTTTT.

This clonotype was detected a few times. CDR3 residues: CSVVENYGYTF. CDR3 coding DNA: TGCAGCGTTGTTGAAAACTATGGCTACACCTTC. V is TRBV29-1 and J is TRBJ1-2; D unclear. Germline CDR1 is SQVTM and CDR2 is ANQGSEA. CDR3 size: 11 residues. V lost 4 bases and J lost 2, with 5 bases in between.

The chain couples TRBV6-1 to TRBJ1-5; D not resolved. Trimming took 4 bases from V and 5 from J, leaving 12 bases between them. CDR1 is MNHNS and CDR2 is SASEGT in the germline V gene. CDR3 length equals 14 residues. CDR3 sequence reads: CASSGARTDQPQHF. Here the CDR3 DNA reads TGTGCCAGCAGTGGGGCTAGGACCGATCAGCCCCAGCATTTT.

This clonotype was seen more than once but under ten times. The V gene is TRBV2, the J gene TRBJ2-3, with D perhaps matching TRBD2 (6 bases). The CDR3 covers 14 residues. CDR1 SNHLY and CDR2 FYNNEI come from the germline V gene. V was shortened by 1 base and J by 6 bases, with 11 bases between the two germline ends. The CDR3 spells CASSEGGGMDTQYF. The CDR3 DNA follows: TGTGCCAGCAGTGAAGGAGGCGGGATGGATACGCAGTATTTT.

This clonotype was picked up many times. This sequence joins TRBV20-1 and TRBJ2-7; D unclear. Germline CDR1 reads DFQATT; CDR2 reads SNEGSKA (reference sequence). The germline V and J ends were trimmed by 3 bases and 1 base, with 10 bases remaining between them. This CDR3 has 13 residues. CDR3 amino acids: CSASLPGSYEQYF. The CDR3 DNA reads as TGCAGTGCTAGTCTCCCTGGTTCCTACGAGCAGTACTTC.

The chain is built from TRBV12-3 or TRBV12-4 and TRBJ1-5; 7 nucleotides align to TRBD1. The CDR3 is 12 amino acids. The V gene end was trimmed by 6 bases and the J gene end by 6 bases; junction bases not matched to a gene: 2. The chain's CDR3 is CASSNRGQPQHF. CDR3 in DNA: TGTGCCAGCAGCAACAGGGGTCAGCCCCAGCATTTT.